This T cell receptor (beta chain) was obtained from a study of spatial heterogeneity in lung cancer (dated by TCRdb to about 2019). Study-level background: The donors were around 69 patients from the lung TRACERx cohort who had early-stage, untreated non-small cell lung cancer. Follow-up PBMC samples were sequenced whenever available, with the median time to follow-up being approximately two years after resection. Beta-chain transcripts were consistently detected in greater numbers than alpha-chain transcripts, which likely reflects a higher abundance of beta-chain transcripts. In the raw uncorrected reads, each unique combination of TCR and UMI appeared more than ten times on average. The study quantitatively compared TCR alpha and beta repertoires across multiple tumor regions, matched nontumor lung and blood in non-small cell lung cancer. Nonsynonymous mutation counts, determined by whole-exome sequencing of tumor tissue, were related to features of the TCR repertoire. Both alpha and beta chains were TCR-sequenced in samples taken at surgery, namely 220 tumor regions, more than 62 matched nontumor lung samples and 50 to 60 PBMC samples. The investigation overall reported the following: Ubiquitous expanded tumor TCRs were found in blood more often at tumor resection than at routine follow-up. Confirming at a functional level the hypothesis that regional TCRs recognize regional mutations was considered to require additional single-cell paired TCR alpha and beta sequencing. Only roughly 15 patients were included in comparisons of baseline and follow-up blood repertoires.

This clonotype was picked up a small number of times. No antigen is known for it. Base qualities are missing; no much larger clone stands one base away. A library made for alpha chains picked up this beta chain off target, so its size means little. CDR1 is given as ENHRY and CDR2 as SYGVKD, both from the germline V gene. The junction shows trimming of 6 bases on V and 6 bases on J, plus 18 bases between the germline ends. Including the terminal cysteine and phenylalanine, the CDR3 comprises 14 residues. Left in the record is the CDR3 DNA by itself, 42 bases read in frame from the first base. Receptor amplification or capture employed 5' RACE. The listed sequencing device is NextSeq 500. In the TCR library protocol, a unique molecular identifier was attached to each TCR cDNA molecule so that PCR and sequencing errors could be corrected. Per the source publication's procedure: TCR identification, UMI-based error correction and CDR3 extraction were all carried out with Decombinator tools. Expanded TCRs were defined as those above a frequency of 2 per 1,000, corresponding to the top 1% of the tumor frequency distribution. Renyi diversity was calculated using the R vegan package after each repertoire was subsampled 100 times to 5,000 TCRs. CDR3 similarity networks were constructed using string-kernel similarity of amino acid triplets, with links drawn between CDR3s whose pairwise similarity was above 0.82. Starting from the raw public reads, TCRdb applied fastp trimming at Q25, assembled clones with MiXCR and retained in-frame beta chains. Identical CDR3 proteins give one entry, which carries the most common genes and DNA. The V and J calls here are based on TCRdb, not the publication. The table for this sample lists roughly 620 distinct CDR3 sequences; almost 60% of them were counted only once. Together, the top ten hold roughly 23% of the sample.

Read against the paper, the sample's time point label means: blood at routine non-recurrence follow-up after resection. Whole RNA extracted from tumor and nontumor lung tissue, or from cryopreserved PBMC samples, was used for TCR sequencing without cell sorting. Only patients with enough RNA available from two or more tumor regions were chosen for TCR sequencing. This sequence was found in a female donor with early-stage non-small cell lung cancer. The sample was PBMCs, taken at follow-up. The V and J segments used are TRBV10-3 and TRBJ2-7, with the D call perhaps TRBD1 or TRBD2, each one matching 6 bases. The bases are TGTGCCATCAGGGGCAACGAGGGGGGCGGCGAGCAGTACTTC. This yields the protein CAIRGNEGGGEQYF.